Shown below are 7 T cell receptor beta chains from a single sample sequenced in a study of OX40 agonist ivuxolimab in advanced cancers. Assay: immunoSEQ multiplex PCR; the TCRdb copy retains only in-frame clones and omits some. The table has 65,000 to 90,000 clones, about 91% seen once. Sequences were derived from CD4+ or CD8+ T cells sorted from blood, sampled in a trial of the OX40 agonist ivuxolimab. The receptors were gathered from an adult with an advanced solid tumor such as melanoma, head and neck, liver or kidney cancer.

The V gene is TRBV2, the J gene TRBJ2-5; 7 nucleotides align to TRBD1. The CDR3 sequence is 15 residues long. CDR1 is SNHLY, CDR2 FYNNEI, per germline. The junction had 11 bases not matched to a gene; V was cut back by 6 bases and J by 4 bases. CDR3 DNA sequence: TGTGCCAGCAGGGCGGACAGGTCCAGAGGAGAGACCCAGTACTTC. Translation: CASRADRSRGETQYF.

This chain links TRBV15 with TRBJ1-6, with a possible D match to TRBD1 (6 bases). This CDR3 spans 17 amino acids. V dropped 3 bases and J dropped 11 bases, with 23 bases sitting between them. The germline gives CDR1 LNHNV, CDR2 YYDKDF (reference sequence). The CDR3 sequence is CATSRGDSRTVYAPLHF. The CDR3 DNA reads TGTGCCACCAGCAGGGGCGATAGTAGGACAGTTTATGCACCCCTCCACTTT.

This chain joins TRBV19 and TRBJ2-5; D possibly uses TRBD1 or TRBD2 (6 bases each). V was shortened by 4 bases and J by 5 bases, with 11 bases between the two germline ends. The CDR3 has 13 residues. Looked up from germline, CDR1 is LNHDA and CDR2 is SQIVND (reference sequence). CDR3 sequence (DNA): TGTGCCAGTAGTACATCGGGGGCCGAGACCCAGTACTTC. The encoded protein is CASSTSGAETQYF.

The chain links TRBV15 to TRBJ2-7; 10 bases line up with TRBD1. Trimming cost V 5 bases and J 1 base; bases outside gene matches: 5. The CDR3 totals 15 residues. CDR1 is LNHNV, CDR2 YYDKDF, per germline (reference sequence). The CDR3 coding sequence is TGTGCCACCAGCCCGGACAGGGGGTATTCCTACGAGCAGTACTTC. Protein product: CATSPDRGYSYEQYF. The full variable domain, its missing parts supplied by reference TRBV15 and TRBJ2-7, is DAMVIQNPRYQVTQFGKPVTLSCSQTLNHNVMYWYQQKSSQAPKLLFHYYDKDFNNEADTPDNFQSRRPNTSFCFLDIRSPGLGDTAMYLCATSPDRGYSYEQYFGPGTRLTVT.

The chain is built from TRBV5-4 and TRBJ2-2; 9 bases align to TRBD1. This CDR3 has 15 residues. Trimming removed 4 bases from V and 8 bases from J; junction bases left unmatched: 9. The V gene's germline CDR1 is SGHNT and CDR2 YYREEE (reference sequence). The CDR3 here is CASSGRDRDTGELFF. Here the CDR3 DNA reads TGTGCCAGCAGCGGCCGGGACAGGGATACGGGGGAGCTGTTTTTT.

This clone was detected only once. The rearrangement uses TRBV29-1 and TRBJ2-3; D could derive from TRBD1 or TRBD2 (5 bases each). V was shortened by 5 bases and J by 3 bases, with 9 bases between the two germline ends. The germline gives CDR1 SQVTM, CDR2 ANQGSEA. This CDR3 is built from 12 residues. The CDR3 bases are TGCAGCGTTTATGGGACGACAGATACGCAGTATTTT. Translated, it gives CSVYGTTDTQYF.

The chain uses TRBV11-2 and TRBJ1-5; 10 bases align to TRBD1. This CDR3 is 15 amino acids long. V lost 5 bases, J lost 3 bases, and 4 bases stayed unmatched. Germline V gives CDR1 SGHAT, CDR2 FQNNGV. DNA for the CDR3: TGTGCCAGCAGCCAGGGACAGGGGTACAATCAGCCCCAGCATTTT. It translates to CASSQGQGYNQPQHF.